The sequence of this T cell receptor beta chain was determined in a study of T cells in Graves' hyperthyroidism and ophthalmopathy. This clonotype has at least ten counts. Antigen: not known. No ophthalmopathy progression within 18 months constituted stable Graves' hyperthyroidism. Germline V gene data show CDR1 as SGHVS and CDR2 as FNYEAQ. The CDR3 has 13 residues. V lost 1 base to trimming and J lost 3 bases, with 6 bases between them. RNA transcripts served as the template for amplifying TCR beta CDR3 regions. Initially, a first-round RT-PCR of the TCR CDR3 employed the HTBI primer set. TCRdb analysed the multiplex PCR reads with MiXCR anew, one entry per CDR3 protein. The sample holds about 840,000 distinct CDR3 sequences, around 38% seen once. Study-wide results and caveats: Blood samples included most of the expanded thyroid clonotypes exceeding 0.001.

This TCR was sampled from a man aged 18-30 years with Graves' hyperthyroidism. The sample taken for sequencing was blood. The genes are TRBV7-6 and TRBJ2-5; D gene ambiguous. The chain's CDR3 is CASSLEPEETQYF. DNA for the CDR3: TGTGCCAGCAGCTTAGAACCGGAAGAGACCCAGTACTTC.